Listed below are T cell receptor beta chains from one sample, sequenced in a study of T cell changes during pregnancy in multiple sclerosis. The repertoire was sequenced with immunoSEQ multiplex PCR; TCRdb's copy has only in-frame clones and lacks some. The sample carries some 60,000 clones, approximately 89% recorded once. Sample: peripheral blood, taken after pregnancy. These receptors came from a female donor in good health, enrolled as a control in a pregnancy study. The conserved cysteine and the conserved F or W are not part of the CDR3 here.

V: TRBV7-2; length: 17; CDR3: ASSFGSAGGPPLTDTQY
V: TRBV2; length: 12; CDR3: ASSERESTYEQF
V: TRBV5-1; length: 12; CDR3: ASHGGTSSVKEY
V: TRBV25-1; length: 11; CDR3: ASGGQGADTQY
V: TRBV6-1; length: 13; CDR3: ASSETNSNTGELF
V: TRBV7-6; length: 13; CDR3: ASSTRQGDTEKLF
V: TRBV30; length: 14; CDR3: AWSVPPTGIQETQY
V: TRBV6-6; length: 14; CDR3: ASSTHLGTDNQPQH
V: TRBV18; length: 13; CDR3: ASSPGRGRTGELF
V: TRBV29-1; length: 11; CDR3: SAGTGLGETQY
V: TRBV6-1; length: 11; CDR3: ASIQGVGYGYT
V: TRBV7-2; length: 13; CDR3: ASSLFSGGQETQY
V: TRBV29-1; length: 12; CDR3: SVEDRWMSAEAF
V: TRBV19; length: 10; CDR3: ATTPGYGELF
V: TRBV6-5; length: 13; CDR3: ASSYGGLYTDTQY
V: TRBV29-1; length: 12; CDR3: SVVTGGSDQPQH
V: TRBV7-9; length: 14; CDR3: ASSHPLSGGYNEQF
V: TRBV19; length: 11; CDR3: ASSSGRGTQQY
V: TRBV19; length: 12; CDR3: ASSSGRRADTQY
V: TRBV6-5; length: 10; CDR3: ASSLTGDEQF
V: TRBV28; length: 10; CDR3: ASSLVGAWAF
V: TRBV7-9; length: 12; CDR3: ASSLVEGSGELF
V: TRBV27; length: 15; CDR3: ASRAGGGTSGANVLT
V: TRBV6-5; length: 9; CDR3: ATKRSETQY
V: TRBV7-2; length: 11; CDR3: ASSSSSYNEQF
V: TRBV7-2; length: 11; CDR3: ASSFTRGEKLF
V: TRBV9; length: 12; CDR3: ASSSDSAVNEQF
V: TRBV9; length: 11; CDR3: ASSRGAYNEQF
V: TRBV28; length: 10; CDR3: ASGTWPGELF
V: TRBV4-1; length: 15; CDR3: ASSQGAFEGRNYGYT
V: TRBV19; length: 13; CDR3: ASSISGVPGYGYT
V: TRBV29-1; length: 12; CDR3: SVPGAGGPQTQY
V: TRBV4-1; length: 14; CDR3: ASSEVPGVLVGTIY
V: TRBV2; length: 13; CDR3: ASSEIAGHSYEQY
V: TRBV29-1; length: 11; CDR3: SAKGTENTEAF
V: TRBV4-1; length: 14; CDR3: ASSTPKGASGNTIY
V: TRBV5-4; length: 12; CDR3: ASSLGQGSTGYT
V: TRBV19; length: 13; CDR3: ASSVGTGPNYGYT
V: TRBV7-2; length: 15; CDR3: ASSLVTGERSYNEQF
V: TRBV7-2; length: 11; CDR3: ASSLQATYEQY
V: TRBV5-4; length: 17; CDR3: ASSFKGTGGSSYNSPLH
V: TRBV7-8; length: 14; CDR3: ASSGRLAAGTDTQY
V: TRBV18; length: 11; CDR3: ASSPDRSTEAF
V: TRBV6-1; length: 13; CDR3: ASSPYSGENQPQH
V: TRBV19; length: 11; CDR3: ASSTRQFYEQY
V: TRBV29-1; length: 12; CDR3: SASSGSGANVLT
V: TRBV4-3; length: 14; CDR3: ASSQDLIQGRSKLF
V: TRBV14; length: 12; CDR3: ASSQYRDSYEQY
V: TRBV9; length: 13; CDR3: ASSVEPTGTQPQH
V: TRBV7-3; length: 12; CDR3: ASSLEHTYNEQF
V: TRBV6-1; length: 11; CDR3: ASKDSIPREQF
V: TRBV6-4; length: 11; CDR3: ASSKEIPYEQY
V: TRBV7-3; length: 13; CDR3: ASSLLGRANTEAF
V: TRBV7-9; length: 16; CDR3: ASSLARTGGISTDTQY
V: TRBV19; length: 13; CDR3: ASSLQRVTGYEQY
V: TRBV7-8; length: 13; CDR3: ASSFGIQRDYGYT
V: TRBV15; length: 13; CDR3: ATSKEWTGNYGYT
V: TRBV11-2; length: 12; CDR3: ASSFLQGGDEQF
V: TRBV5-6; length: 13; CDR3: ASSPPAGDIGELF